This T cell receptor (beta chain) was sequenced during a study of a mutant IDH1 vaccine in newly diagnosed glioma. Study overall: Vaccine dosing followed radiotherapy by 4-6 weeks, or accompanied temozolomide cycles.

The time point here: week 5, during vaccination. What each vaccine dose contained was 300 ug of mutant IDH1 20-mer peptide, accompanied by topical imiquimod. Of note for this clone: What it binds is not known.

Trimming took 9 bases from V and 0 from J; bases not matched to a gene: 6. CDR1 SGHRS and CDR2 YFSETQ come from the germline V gene. This CDR3 contains 15 residues. Sequencing used immunoSEQ multiplex PCR; TCRdb keeps in-frame clones, though not all of them. The sample includes more than 9,500 clones, around 86% of them seen just once. This sequence originates from a woman aged 40 to 55 with glioma. Some clones in this sample may be carry-over from other donors' samples. This rearrangement joins TRBV5-1 to TRBJ2-7; 13 bases map to TRBD2. The sample in question was PBMCs, obtained from a glioma patient whose treatment included an IDH1 peptide vaccine. CDR3 protein: CATRTSGGPSYEQYF. DNA for the CDR3: TGCGCCACTAGGACTAGCGGGGGCCCCTCCTACGAGCAGTACTTC.